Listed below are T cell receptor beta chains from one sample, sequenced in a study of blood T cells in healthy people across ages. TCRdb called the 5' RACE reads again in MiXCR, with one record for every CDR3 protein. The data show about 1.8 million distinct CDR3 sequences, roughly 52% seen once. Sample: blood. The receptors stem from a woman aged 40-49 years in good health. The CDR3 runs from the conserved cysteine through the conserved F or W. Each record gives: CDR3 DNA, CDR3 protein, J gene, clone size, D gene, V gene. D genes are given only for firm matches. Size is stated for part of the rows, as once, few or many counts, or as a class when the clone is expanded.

CDR3nt: TGTGCCAGCACTGGGGGAGGGCTAGCCTACAATGAGCAGTACTTC
CDR3aa: CASTGGGLAYNEQYF
j_gene: TRBJ2-5
abundance: .
d_gene: TRBD2
v_gene: TRBV6-5

CDR3nt: TGCGCCAGCAGCCAAGACAGCTCCTACAATGAGCAGTTCTTC
CDR3aa: CASSQDSSYNEQFF
j_gene: TRBJ2-1
abundance: many
d_gene: .
v_gene: TRBV4-3

CDR3nt: TGTGCCAGCAGTTTCTCGGCTAGTCGGGCAGATACGCAGTATTTT
CDR3aa: CASSFSASRADTQYF
j_gene: TRBJ2-3
abundance: few
d_gene: .
v_gene: TRBV12-3/TRBV12-4

CDR3nt: TGTGCCACCAGTGGACGGGGGGAACAGATCCACAACTCCTACAATGAGCAGTTCTTC
CDR3aa: CATSGRGEQIHNSYNEQFF
j_gene: TRBJ2-1
abundance: .
d_gene: TRBD2
v_gene: TRBV24-1

CDR3nt: TGTGCCAGTAGTGAAGGGGACATGACTTACGAGCAGTACTTC
CDR3aa: CASSEGDMTYEQYF
j_gene: TRBJ2-7
abundance: .
d_gene: .
v_gene: TRBV25-1

CDR3nt: TGCAGTGCACCAATGCGGGGGTTGGAGACCCAGTACTTC
CDR3aa: CSAPMRGLETQYF
j_gene: TRBJ2-5
abundance: .
d_gene: TRBD2
v_gene: TRBV20-1

CDR3nt: TGTGCCAGCAGCAACAGCCAGGGCCAGCGGGAGCTGTTTTTT
CDR3aa: CASSNSQGQRELFF
j_gene: TRBJ2-2
abundance: .
d_gene: .
v_gene: TRBV9

CDR3nt: TGTGCCAGCAGCCCAGACGGAACCACAGATACGCAGTATTTT
CDR3aa: CASSPDGTTDTQYF
j_gene: TRBJ2-3
abundance: few
d_gene: .
v_gene: TRBV7-2

CDR3nt: TGTGCCAGCAGCCAGACAGATACCGACTTATTCTACGAGCAGTACTTC
CDR3aa: CASSQTDTDLFYEQYF
j_gene: TRBJ2-7
abundance: .
d_gene: .
v_gene: TRBV5-6

CDR3nt: TGTGCCAGCAGTTTACCCCAGCGGGGGGACCAAGAGACCCAGTACTTC
CDR3aa: CASSLPQRGDQETQYF
j_gene: TRBJ2-5
abundance: .
d_gene: TRBD2
v_gene: TRBV28